This T cell receptor (beta chain) appears in the sequencing data of a study of blood T cell repertoires in COVID-19. Study at large: The samples span acute and convalescent COVID-19 from the United States, Italy and Spain. PBMCs, B-cell-depleted T cells, or T cells provided the cDNA or gDNA that made up the material.

Per the authors' pipeline: Using reference gene primer amplification, nucleated cell counts were estimated. The assay was immunoSEQ multiplex PCR, and TCRdb's table has in-frame clones only and misses some. That table supplies the V and J calls and clone size; D and trimming were determined from the DNA. The table lists 130,000 to 150,000 clones, approximately 85% of them singletons. This clone was recorded once. Followed longitudinally, the Seattle patients had been enrolled during active infection. The V and J ends lost 6 bases and 2 bases, in that order; junction bases with no gene match: 9. CDR1 is SQVTM, CDR2 ANQGSEA, per germline. The CDR3 contains 15 residues.

The source of this sequence is a woman in her sixties or seventies with COVID-19, enrolled during active disease. The chain joins TRBV29-1 to TRBJ2-2; 7 bases agree with TRBD2. Sequencing was carried out using peripheral blood. CDR3 region: CSVAAGPSNTGELFF. In DNA form, the CDR3 reads TGCAGCGTCGCAGCGGGGCCCTCAAACACCGGGGAGCTGTTTTTT.